The sequence of this TCR beta chain was determined in a study of CD8 T cells in Susac syndrome. CD8+ and CD4+ T cells circulating in blood were sequenced for TCR beta. The patients serving as multiple sclerosis controls were treatment-naive. They had stable or active relapsing-remitting disease and fulfilled revised McDonald criteria. In its sample, this clonotype was seen once. Germline values: CDR1 SGDLS, CDR2 YYNGEE. The CDR3 contains 15 residues. V shed 0 bases and J shed 5 bases, with 14 bases lying between them. Random hexamers were used to reverse transcribe about 0.45 to 1 ug of RNA. Multiplex PCR with immunoSEQ amplified the TCR beta CDR3 across 54 Vbeta and 13 Jbeta. MiXCR, run by TCRdb on the immunoSEQ multiplex PCR reads, gives a single entry per CDR3 protein. Of approximately 120,000 distinct CDR3 sequences in the sample, about 93% are singletons; the top ten hold approximately 0.24%.

The sequence derives from a human donor with multiple sclerosis. Sequencing was carried out using CD8+ T cells from PBMCs. The chain uses TRBV9 and TRBJ2-5, with D possibly TRBD2 on 7 matching bases. The CDR3: CASSVGGGGWETQYF. In DNA form, the CDR3 reads TGTGCCAGCAGCGTAGGAGGGGGAGGGTGGGAGACCCAGTACTTC.